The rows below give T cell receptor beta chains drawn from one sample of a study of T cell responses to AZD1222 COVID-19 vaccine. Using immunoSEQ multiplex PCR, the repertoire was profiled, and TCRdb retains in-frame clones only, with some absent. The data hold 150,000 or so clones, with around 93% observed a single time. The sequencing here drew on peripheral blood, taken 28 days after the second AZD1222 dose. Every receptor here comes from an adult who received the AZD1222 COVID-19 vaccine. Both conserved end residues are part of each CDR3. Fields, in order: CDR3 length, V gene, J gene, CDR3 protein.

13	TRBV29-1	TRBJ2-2	CSVAYRHTGELFF
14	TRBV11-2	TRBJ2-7	CASSARQGGYEQYF
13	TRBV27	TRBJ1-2	CASSFSANYGYTF
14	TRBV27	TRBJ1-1	CASSLFSDGTEAFF
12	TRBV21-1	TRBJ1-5	CASSAGNQPQHF
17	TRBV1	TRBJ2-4	CTSSQKICEYAKNIQYF
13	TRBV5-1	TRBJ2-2	CASSVLTPGELFF
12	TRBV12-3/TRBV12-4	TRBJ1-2	CASSDRGYGYTF
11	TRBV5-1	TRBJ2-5	CASQIQETQYF
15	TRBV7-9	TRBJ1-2	CASSVGTGEGYGYTF
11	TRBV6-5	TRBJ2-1	CASSSHNEQFF
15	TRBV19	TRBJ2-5	CASTPVSGRVETQYF
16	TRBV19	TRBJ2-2	CASSSDRPRNTGELFF
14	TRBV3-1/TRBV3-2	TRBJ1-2	CASSQTDSIYGYTF
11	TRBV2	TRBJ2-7	CASSAGYEQYF
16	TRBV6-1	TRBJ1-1	CASREEQGSGTPEAFF
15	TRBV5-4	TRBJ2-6	CASSGTGTGANVLTF
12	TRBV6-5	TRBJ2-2	CASTQNTGELFF
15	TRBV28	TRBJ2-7	CASTKDRGHHFEQYF
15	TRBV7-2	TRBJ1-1	CASRRSGGRNTEAFF
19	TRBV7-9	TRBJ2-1	CASSLGGLAGGNLYNEQFF
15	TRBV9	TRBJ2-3	CASSVRLRGTDTQYF
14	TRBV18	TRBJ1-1	CASSPPQGPPRAFF
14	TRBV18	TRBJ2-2	CASSPGLADGELFF
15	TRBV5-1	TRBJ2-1	CASSLAGNNYNEQFF
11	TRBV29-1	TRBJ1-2	CSVMTDYGYTF
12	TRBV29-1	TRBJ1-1	CSVGQRNTEAFF
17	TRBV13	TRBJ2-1	CASSRRVGRLSYNEQFF
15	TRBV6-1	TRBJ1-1	CASSERAPMNTEAFF
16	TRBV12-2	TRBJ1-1	CASRLALGPPNTEAFF
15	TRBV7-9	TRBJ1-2	CASLISVGGVRGYTF
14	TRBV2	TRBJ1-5	CASKKGVSNQPQHF
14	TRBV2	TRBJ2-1	CASNGLAAYNEQFF
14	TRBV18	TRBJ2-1	CASSPVLAYNEQFF
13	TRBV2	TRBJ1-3	CASSGTGGNTIYF